The text below deals with one TCR beta chain. No antigen is known for it. This specimen comes from a study of response to subunit inactivated influenza vaccine. The CDR3 covers 14 residues. The germline CDR1 and CDR2 sequences are LNHDA and SQIVND (reference sequence). Trimming at V came to 3 bases and at J to 7 bases, leaving 3 bases not matched to a gene. TCRdb itself ran the RT-PCR reads through MiXCR, one entry per CDR3 protein. The table includes about 700,000 distinct CDR3 sequences, more than 15% detected once. Points from the study as a whole: The study's authors posited that every seasonal influenza vaccination enlists few new T cells.

This chain links TRBV19 with TRBJ2-1; 10 bases agree with TRBD1. Material: PBMCs from blood, obtained less than 13 days after vaccination. The sequence was collected from a middle-aged man who received an inactivated influenza vaccine. The CDR3, as DNA: TGTGCCAGTAGTATTTGGGACAGGGGTAATGAGCAGTTCTTC. As protein: CASSIWDRGNEQFF.